These 9 T cell receptor beta chains came from one sample sequenced in a study of vaccination and CD4 T cells after COVID-19. For these TCRs, the target antigens are not known. Treatment in this sample: 10-day PBMC culture with coronavirus spike peptide pools or control peptides (ViraFEST assay). The Oncomine TCR Beta short-read assay generated sequence data from the DNA of cultured CD4+ T cells. In TCRdb, the PCR reads were re-called with MiXCR into one record per CDR3 protein. The data show around 4,600 distinct CDR3 sequences, with 40% to 55% seen just once and around 58% held by the top ten. Material: CD4+ T cells from blood, cultured in vitro. Every receptor here comes from a human donor who had recovered from COVID-19.

This clonotype came up a few times. The J gene is TRBJ2-5, the V gene TRBV29-1; tentatively, D is TRBD1 or TRBD2 (6 bases each). Germline V gene data show CDR1 as SQVTM and CDR2 as ANQGSEA. Trimming removed 5 bases at V and 1 base at J, with 8 bases between. The CDR3 is made up of 12 amino acids. CDR3 amino acids: CSVRGPQETQYF. In nucleotides, the CDR3 is TGCAGCGTTCGGGGGCCCCAAGAGACCCAGTACTTC.

The gene calls are TRBV7-9 and TRBJ1-2; tentatively, D is TRBD1 (6 bases). There are 14 residues in the CDR3. Germline lookup yields CDR1 SEHNR and CDR2 FQNEAQ (reference sequence). The V and J ends lost 5 bases and 1 base respectively, with 11 bases between them. CDR3 sequence: CASSPAGVNYGYTF. The DNA of the CDR3 is TGTGCCAGCAGCCCGGCAGGGGTTAACTATGGCTACACCTTC.

This clonotype has just a few counts. The V and J genes are TRBV29-1 and TRBJ1-2; no firm D call. Trimming took off 2 bases at V and 4 bases at J, with 8 bases between the two ends. Germline CDR1 is SQVTM and CDR2 is ANQGSEA. CDR3 size: 12 residues. For the CDR3, the DNA is TGCAGCGTTGAACTGGTAGGCTATGGCTACACCTTC. This codes for CSVELVGYGYTF.

The rearrangement uses TRBV25-1 and TRBJ1-1; D perhaps matches TRBD1 (6 bases). The V gene's germline CDR1 is MGHDK and CDR2 SYGVNS. The V and J ends lost 1 base and 4 bases respectively, with 10 bases between them. This CDR3 has 14 amino acids. CDR3: CASSESGVVTEAFF. DNA for the CDR3: TGTGCCAGCAGTGAATCAGGGGTTGTCACTGAAGCTTTCTTT.

This clonotype occurred a few times. This chain uses TRBV20-1 with TRBJ1-1, with D unresolved. Germline CDR1 reads DFQATT; CDR2 reads SNEGSKA (reference sequence). This CDR3 comprises 14 residues. V shed 1 base and J shed 1 base, with 10 bases lying between them. CDR3 region: CSARAPVGNTEAFF. As DNA, the CDR3 is TGCAGTGCTAGAGCCCCGGTGGGGAACACTGAAGCTTTCTTT.

By proportion, this clonotype is medium-sized. The chain couples TRBV6-2 or TRBV6-3 to TRBJ1-2; the D is unclear. The CDR3 is made up of 11 amino acids. From germline, CDR1 is MNHEY and CDR2 SVGEGT. With 7 bases removed from V and 4 bases from J, the gap between germline ends came to 7 bases. CDR3 DNA: TGTGCCAGCATCGGCAGCTATGGCTACACCTTC. Protein sequence: CASIGSYGYTF.

This clonotype has a handful of counts. The V gene is TRBV19, the J gene TRBJ1-1, with 7 bases that match TRBD1. The CDR3 is 15 residues long. Germline V CDR1 and CDR2: LNHDA, SQIVND (reference sequence). The junction had 12 bases not matched to a gene; V was cut back by 5 bases and J by 6 bases. The CDR3 sequence is CASSSPRQGVAEAFF. Here the CDR3 DNA reads TGTGCCAGTAGTTCACCACGACAGGGAGTGGCTGAAGCTTTCTTT.

In this sample, this clonotype turned up a few times. This sequence joins TRBV10-3 and TRBJ2-6, with 7 bases fitting TRBD1. This CDR3 has 16 residues. Per the germline V gene, CDR1 is ENHRY and CDR2 is SYGVKD. The trim removed 7 bases at V and 1 base at J, leaving 7 bases unmatched. The CDR3 sequence is CAITPGGRSGANVLTF. Written as DNA, the CDR3 is TGTGCCATCACCCCAGGGGGTAGGTCTGGGGCCAACGTCCTGACTTTC.

V is TRBV19 and J is TRBJ2-3, with 7 bases that match TRBD2. The CDR3 has 11 residues. Germline V gene lookup returns CDR1 LNHDA and CDR2 SQIVND (reference sequence). The junction had 0 bases not matched to a gene; V was cut back by 9 bases and J by 3 bases. In nucleotides, the CDR3 is TGTGCCAGGGGGGGGACAGATACGCAGTATTTT. Amino acids: CARGGTDTQYF.